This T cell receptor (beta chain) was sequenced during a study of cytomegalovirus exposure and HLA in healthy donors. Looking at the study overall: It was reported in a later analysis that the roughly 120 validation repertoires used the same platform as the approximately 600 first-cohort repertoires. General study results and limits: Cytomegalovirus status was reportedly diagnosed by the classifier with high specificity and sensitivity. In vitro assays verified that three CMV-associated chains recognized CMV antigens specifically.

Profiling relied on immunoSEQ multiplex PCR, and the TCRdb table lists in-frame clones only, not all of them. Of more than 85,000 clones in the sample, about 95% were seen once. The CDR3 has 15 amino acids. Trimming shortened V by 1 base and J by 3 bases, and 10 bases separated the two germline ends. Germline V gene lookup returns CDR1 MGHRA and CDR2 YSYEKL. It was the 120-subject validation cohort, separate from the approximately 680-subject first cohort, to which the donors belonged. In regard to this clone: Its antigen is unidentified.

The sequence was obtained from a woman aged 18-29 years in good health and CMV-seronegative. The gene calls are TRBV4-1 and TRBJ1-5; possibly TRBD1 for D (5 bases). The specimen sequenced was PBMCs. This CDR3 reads CASSQVVDTNQPQHF. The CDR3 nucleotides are TGCGCCAGCAGCCAAGTGGTGGACACCAATCAGCCCCAGCATTTT.